Shown below are 27 T cell receptor beta chains from a single sample sequenced in a study of shared clonotypes between healthy human individuals. Here immunoSEQ multiplex PCR was the method, and the copy in TCRdb shows in-frame clones only, minus some. Among approximately 980,000 clones listed, 76% were seen once. The sequenced sample consisted of memory CD4+ T cells sorted from blood. Subset reported: CD45RA-negative fraction. The origin of the receptors is a man younger than 35 in good health.

The V gene is TRBV7-8, the J gene TRBJ1-3; no definite D call. Germline CDR1 reads SGHVS; CDR2 reads FQNEAQ. Trimming stripped 5 bases from V and 7 bases from J, with 18 bases between. The CDR3 has 15 residues. The CDR3 sequence is CASSVRGQPGNTIYF. Here the CDR3 DNA reads TGTGCCAGCAGCGTAAGAGGGCAGCCGGGGAACACCATATATTTT.

The V gene is TRBV6-4, the J gene TRBJ2-2; possible D gene TRBD2, 7 bases. Looked up from germline, CDR1 is MRHNA and CDR2 is SNTAGT. V shed 6 bases and J shed 5 bases, with 22 bases lying between them. This CDR3 has 17 residues. Written as DNA, the CDR3 is TGTGCCAGCAGCCACGGGGGGCTAGAGTACAATACCGGGGAGCTGTTTTTT. Amino acid sequence: CASSHGGLEYNTGELFF.

The J gene is TRBJ2-7, the V gene TRBV6-1; TRBD1 matches at 8 bases. CDR3 size: 15 residues. With 6 bases clipped from V and 0 bases from J, the junction kept 7 bases outside the gene matches. CDR1 is MNHNS, CDR2 SASEGT, per germline. The CDR3 nucleotides are TGTGCCAGCAGGTCCGTGGACAGGGTCTCCTACGAGCAGTACTTC. Its protein product is CASRSVDRVSYEQYF.

The chain uses TRBV7-9 and TRBJ2-5; a weak D match, TRBD1 (6 bases). Germline values: CDR1 SEHNR, CDR2 FQNEAQ (reference sequence). Trimming stripped 4 bases from V and 5 bases from J, with 11 bases between. The CDR3 has 13 residues. The CDR3 sequence: CASSYTTGETQYF. DNA of the CDR3: TGTGCCAGCAGCTATACAACAGGGGAGACCCAGTACTTC.

The chain joins TRBV9 to TRBJ2-3; D is uncertain. V was trimmed by 1 base and J by 6 bases, leaving 9 bases between them. The CDR3 is 13 residues long. Germline assignment: CDR1 SGDLS and CDR2 YYNGEE. The CDR3 DNA follows: TGTGCCAGCAGCGTATCACCCGGGGATACGCAGTATTTT. Amino acid sequence: CASSVSPGDTQYF. Complete variable domain (other parts from reference TRBV9 and TRBJ2-3): DSGVTQTPKHLITATGQRVTLRCSPRSGDLSVYWYQQSLDQGLQFLIQYYNGEERAKGNILERFSAQQFPDLHSELNLSSLELGDSALYFCASSVSPGDTQYFGPGTRLTVL.

The rearrangement joins TRBV10-1 to TRBJ1-2; unclear D gene. The CDR3 is made up of 16 amino acids. V lost 0 bases to trimming and J lost 3 bases, with 14 bases between them. CDR1 is WNHNN and CDR2 is SYGVQD in the germline V gene (reference sequence). Written as DNA, the CDR3 is TGCGCCAGCAGTGAGTCCGCAGTAACCCCCTACTATGGCTACACCTTC. The encoded protein is CASSESAVTPYYGYTF.

The rearrangement links TRBV18 to TRBJ1-2; tentative D call: TRBD1 (5 bases). V lost 2 bases, J lost 7 bases, and 17 bases lay in between. The CDR3 is 15 residues long. Germline lookup yields CDR1 KGHSH and CDR2 LQKENI. The CDR3 loop is CASSPGAGLLGGYTF. CDR3 in DNA: TGTGCCAGCTCACCAGGAGCGGGACTTCTTGGTGGCTACACCTTC.

The chain is built from TRBV7-9 and TRBJ1-2; the D gene is possibly TRBD1 (5 bases). From germline, CDR1 is SEHNR and CDR2 FQNEAQ (reference sequence). V lost 1 base and J lost 7, with 16 bases in between. The CDR3 contains 15 residues. The CDR3 coding sequence is TGTGCCAGCAGCTTAGATTGGGCAGGACACGGTGGCTACACCTTC. Translation: CASSLDWAGHGGYTF. Using reference TRBV7-9 and TRBJ1-2 for the parts outside the CDR3, the full variable domain is DTGVSQNPRHKITKRGQNVTFRCDPISEHNRLYWYRQTLGQGPEFLTYFQNEAQLEKSRLLSDRFSAERPKGSFSTLEIQRTEQGDSAMYLCASSLDWAGHGGYTFGSGTRLTVV.

The rearrangement links TRBV6-1 to TRBJ2-5; 9 bases match TRBD1. Germline V gene lookup returns CDR1 MNHNS and CDR2 SASEGT. V gave up 2 bases and J gave up 5 bases; unmatched junction bases: 6. The CDR3 contains 15 residues. The CDR3 is CASSEPGTGKETQYF. CDR3 DNA: TGTGCCAGCAGTGAACCCGGGACAGGGAAGGAGACCCAGTACTTC.

Note on this clone: A read error is possible here, since a much larger clone lies one base away. The chain is built from TRBV11-3 and TRBJ2-2, with D hard to call. Germline values: CDR1 SGHNT, CDR2 YENEEA. The CDR3 runs 12 residues. Trimming left V 2 bases short and J 6 bases short, with 4 bases between. The CDR3 loop is CASSLLAGELFF. The CDR3 DNA sequence: TGTGCCAGCAGCTTACTCGCCGGGGAGCTGTTTTTT.

The gene calls are TRBV7-6 and TRBJ2-7, with 7 positions matching TRBD1. Per the germline V gene, CDR1 is SGHVS and CDR2 is FNYEAQ. CDR3 size: 15 residues. V trimming: 0 bases; J trimming: 4 bases; junction bases outside the gene matches: 6. The CDR3 is CASSLAPGQQYEQYF. CDR3 nucleotide sequence: TGTGCCAGCAGCTTAGCTCCGGGACAGCAGTACGAGCAGTACTTC.

The rearrangement joins TRBV19 to TRBJ1-4; 10 bases align to TRBD1. The V gene's germline CDR1 is LNHDA and CDR2 SQIVND (reference sequence). Trimming took 8 bases from V and 8 from J; bases not matched to a gene: 14. CDR3 length: 16 residues. CDR3 amino acids: CASQAPRQGAGEKLFF. The CDR3 nucleotides read TGTGCCAGTCAAGCGCCAAGACAGGGGGCGGGAGAAAAACTGTTTTTT.

CDR3 sequence: CASSLDRVSSSYEQYF. CDR3 coding DNA: TGTGCCAGCAGCTTGGACAGGGTTTCCAGCTCCTACGAGCAGTACTTC. This rearrangement joins TRBV5-4 to TRBJ2-7, with D possibly matching TRBD1 (6 bases). Germline V CDR1 and CDR2: SGHNT, YYREEE (reference sequence). This CDR3 spans 16 amino acids. Trimming removed 0 bases from V and 0 bases from J, with 13 bases in between.

The chain uses TRBV7-9 and TRBJ2-1; D is uncertain. This CDR3 has 13 residues. The germline gives CDR1 SEHNR, CDR2 FQNEAQ (reference sequence). Trimming removed 3 bases at V and 11 bases at J, with 14 bases between. Here the CDR3 DNA reads TGTGCCAGCAGCTTCTTGGAGACTCCGAAGCAGTTCTTC. It specifies CASSFLETPKQFF.

The V and J genes are TRBV30 and TRBJ2-7; 8 positions agree with TRBD2. Germline values: CDR1 GTSNPN, CDR2 SVGIG (reference sequence). The trim removed 5 bases at V and 5 bases at J, leaving 8 bases unmatched. The CDR3 contains 13 residues. The CDR3 loop reads CAWSRLAGHEQYF. The CDR3, as DNA: TGTGCCTGGTCTCGGCTAGCGGGCCACGAGCAGTACTTC.

The genes are TRBV13 and TRBJ1-1; a weak D match, TRBD1 (5 bases). Trimming left V 5 bases short and J 6 bases short, with 7 bases between. The CDR3 has 11 amino acids. Germline V gives CDR1 PRHDT, CDR2 FYEKMQ (reference sequence). CDR3 coding DNA: TGTGCCAGCAGCCAGACAGCTGAAGCTTTCTTT. Protein: CASSQTAEAFF.

This clone was counted only a few times. The chain recombines TRBV28 with TRBJ1-5, with 8 bases matching TRBD1. With 3 bases clipped from V and 7 bases from J, the junction kept 5 bases outside the gene matches. The CDR3 runs to 14 residues. CDR1 is MDHEN, CDR2 SYDVKM, per germline. The CDR3 here is CASSLGTGGQPQHF. The CDR3 DNA reads TGTGCCAGCAGTTTGGGGACAGGTGGGCAGCCCCAGCATTTT.

Regarding this clone: This same CDR3 is encoded by further DNA sequences in the sample. This chain joins TRBV14 and TRBJ1-1; perhaps TRBD1 as D (5 bases). The V and J ends lost 0 bases and 1 base respectively, with 9 bases between them. Germline assignment: CDR1 SGHDN and CDR2 FVKESK. This CDR3 contains 15 residues. The CDR3 region has the DNA TGTGCCAGCAGCCAAGATCCGAGGGGGAACACTGAAGCTTTCTTT. Encoded protein: CASSQDPRGNTEAFF. The full variable domain, completed using reference TRBV14 and TRBJ1-1, is EAGVTQFPSHSVIEKGQTVTLRCDPISGHDNLYWYRRVMGKEIKFLLHFVKESKQDESGMPNNRFLAERTGGTYSTLKVQPAELEDSGVYFCASSQDPRGNTEAFFGQGTRLTVV.

The chain uses TRBV2 and TRBJ1-5; no clear D. Germline CDR1 SNHLY, CDR2 FYNNEI. This CDR3 comprises 14 residues. V lost 4 bases and J 5 bases, leaving 12 bases between the germline ends. DNA for the CDR3: TGTGCCAGCAGTGGATCTCATCGAGATCAGCCCCAGCATTTT. This encodes CASSGSHRDQPQHF.

The V call is TRBV6-1, the J call TRBJ1-5; 9 bases fit TRBD1. Germline CDR1 reads MNHNS; CDR2 reads SASEGT. J lost 2 bases, V lost 6 bases, and 5 bases had no gene match. The CDR3 loop spans 15 amino acids. This chain's CDR3 is CASSPRTGGNQPQHF. The CDR3, as DNA: TGTGCCAGCAGCCCAAGGACAGGGGGCAATCAGCCCCAGCATTTT.

The CDR3 region is CASSGGMLIGNTIYF. In DNA, the CDR3 is TGTGCCAGCAGCGGAGGGATGCTAATTGGAAACACCATATATTTT. The J gene is TRBJ1-3, the V gene TRBV9, with D unresolved. The CDR3 spans 15 residues. Trimming cost V 3 bases and J 3 bases, with 13 bases left between them. Germline V lookup: CDR1 SGDLS, CDR2 YYNGEE.

This clone was counted once. This chain connects TRBV4-1 to TRBJ1-1; 9 positions match TRBD1. The CDR3 has 16 amino acids. Germline V gene lookup returns CDR1 MGHRA and CDR2 YSYEKL. V shed 3 bases and J 6 bases; nucleotides not matched to a gene: 11. The CDR3 protein is CASSQGGTGWVSEAFF. CDR3 nucleotide sequence: TGCGCCAGCAGCCAGGGGGGGACAGGGTGGGTATCTGAAGCTTTCTTT.

A single count supports this clone. The CDR3 here is CASTGQGRRNEQYF. CDR3 bases: TGTGCCAGCACCGGACAGGGGAGGAGGAACGAGCAGTACTTC. V is TRBV6-1 and J is TRBJ2-7, with 9 bases that match TRBD1. Germline CDR1 MNHNS, CDR2 SASEGT. The CDR3 is made up of 14 amino acids. Trimming cost V 7 bases and J 5 bases; bases outside gene matches: 9.

The CDR3 region has the DNA TGTGCCAGCAGCCCGGACAGCACAAGAACCCACGAGCAGTACTTC. It translates to CASSPDSTRTHEQYF. The rearrangement joins TRBV11-3 to TRBJ2-7, with D possibly TRBD1 on 6 matching bases. This CDR3 comprises 15 residues. Trimming removed 5 bases from V and 5 bases from J, with 19 bases in between. Germline V CDR1 and CDR2: SGHNT, YENEEA. The whole variable domain, filled in from reference TRBV11-3 and TRBJ2-7, reads EAGVVQSPRYKIIEKKQPVAFWCNPISGHNTLYWYLQNLGQGPELLIRYENEEAVDDSQLPKDRFSAERLKGVDSTLKIQPAELGDSAVYLCASSPDSTRTHEQYFGPGTRLTVT.

The chain recombines TRBV10-2 with TRBJ1-2; the D is unclear. CDR1 is WSHSY and CDR2 is SAAADI in the germline V gene. This CDR3 spans 12 amino acids. V was pared by 3 bases and J by 8 bases, with 10 bases between. The DNA for the CDR3 is TGCGCCAGCAGTGATGGGTTGAGGGGCTACACCTTC. Translation gives CASSDGLRGYTF.

V and J are TRBV5-1 and TRBJ2-1, with D unresolved. Trimming cost V 4 bases and J 6 bases, with 11 bases left between them. Looked up from germline, CDR1 is SGHRS and CDR2 is YFSETQ. CDR3 length equals 13 residues. The CDR3 DNA reads TGCGCCAGCAGCCCACCACCTATCAATGAGCAGTTCTTC. The encoded protein is CASSPPPINEQFF.

In the case of this clone: At the DNA level, this CDR3 is encoded by other sequences in the same sample as well. V usage is TRBV7-9 and J usage is TRBJ2-7; no definite D call. The CDR3 has 14 amino acids. Germline-derived CDR1 and CDR2 are SEHNR and FQNEAQ (reference sequence). With 1 base removed from V and 1 base from J, the gap between germline ends came to 8 bases. CDR3 loop: CASSLGGGSYEQYF. CDR3 bases: TGTGCCAGCAGCTTAGGTGGCGGATCCTACGAGCAGTACTTC.